This paragraph reports one T cell receptor beta chain. No antigen is known for it. This sample is drawn from a study of cytomegalovirus exposure and HLA in healthy donors. The study's findings and limits: In an earlier analysis, in approximately 630 donors, most V segments appeared productive either ~87% or ~30% of the time.

Use of 60 Vbeta and 13 Jbeta primers characterized the PCR. Only in-frame clones appear in the TCRdb table, and some are missing; sequencing was by immunoSEQ multiplex PCR. Among 160,000 or so clones, around 82% were seen once, and the ten largest hold more than 6.5%. This CDR3 is 13 amino acids long. Trimming took 4 bases from V and 4 from J, leaving 8 bases between them. Germline lookup yields CDR1 SGHVS and CDR2 FQNEAQ. The gene calls are TRBV7-8 and TRBJ2-1, with D possibly being TRBD2 (6 bases). This TCR was sampled from a woman between 50 and 59 years old in good health and CMV-seropositive. Sequencing used PBMCs. The CDR3 spells CASSSGGYNEQFF. CDR3 nucleotide sequence: TGTGCCAGCAGCTCCGGGGGATACAATGAGCAGTTCTTC.